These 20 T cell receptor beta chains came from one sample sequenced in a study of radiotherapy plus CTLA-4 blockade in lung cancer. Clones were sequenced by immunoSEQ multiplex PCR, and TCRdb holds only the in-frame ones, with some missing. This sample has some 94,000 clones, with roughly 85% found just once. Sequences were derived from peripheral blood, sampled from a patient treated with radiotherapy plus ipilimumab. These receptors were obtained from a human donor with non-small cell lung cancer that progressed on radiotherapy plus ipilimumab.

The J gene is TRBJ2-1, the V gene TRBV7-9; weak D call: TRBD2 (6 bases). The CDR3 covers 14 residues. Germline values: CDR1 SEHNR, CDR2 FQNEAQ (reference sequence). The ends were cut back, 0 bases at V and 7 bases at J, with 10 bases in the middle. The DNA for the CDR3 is TGTGCCAGCAGCTTAGCATCTAGCGAGAATGAGCAGTTCTTC. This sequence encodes CASSLASSENEQFF.

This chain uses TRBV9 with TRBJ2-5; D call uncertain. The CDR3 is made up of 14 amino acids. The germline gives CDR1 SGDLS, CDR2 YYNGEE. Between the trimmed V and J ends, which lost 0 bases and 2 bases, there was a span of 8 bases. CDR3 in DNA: TGTGCCAGCAGCGTAGGGGGAAAACAAGAGACCCAGTACTTC. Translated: CASSVGGKQETQYF.

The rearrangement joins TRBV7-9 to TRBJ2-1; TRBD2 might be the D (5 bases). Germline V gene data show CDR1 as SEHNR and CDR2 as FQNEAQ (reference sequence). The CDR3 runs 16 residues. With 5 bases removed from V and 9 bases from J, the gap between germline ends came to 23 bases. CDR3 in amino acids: CASSPPVLGALSEQFF. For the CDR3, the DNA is TGTGCCAGCAGCCCCCCTGTTCTGGGAGCACTTAGTGAGCAGTTCTTC. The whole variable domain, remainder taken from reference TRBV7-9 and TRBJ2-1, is DTGVSQNPRHKITKRGQNVTFRCDPISEHNRLYWYRQTLGQGPEFLTYFQNEAQLEKSRLLSDRFSAERPKGSFSTLEIQRTEQGDSAMYLCASSPPVLGALSEQFFGPGTRLTVL.

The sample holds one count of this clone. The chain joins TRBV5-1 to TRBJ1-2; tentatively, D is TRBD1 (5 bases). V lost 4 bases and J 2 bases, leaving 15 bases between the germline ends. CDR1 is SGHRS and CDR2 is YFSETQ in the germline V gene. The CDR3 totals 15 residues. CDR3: CASSPIDRPNYGYTF. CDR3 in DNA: TGCGCCAGCAGCCCAATCGACAGACCCAACTATGGCTACACCTTC.

The CDR3 spells CAGGLAGETQYF. CDR3 coding DNA: TGTGCCGGCGGACTAGCGGGAGAGACCCAGTACTTC. The genes are TRBV6-6 and TRBJ2-5; TRBD2 matches 11 bases. The germline V gene encodes CDR1 MNHNY and CDR2 SVGAGI (reference sequence). Trimming removed 11 bases from V and 4 bases from J; junction bases left unmatched: 3. The CDR3 spans 12 residues.

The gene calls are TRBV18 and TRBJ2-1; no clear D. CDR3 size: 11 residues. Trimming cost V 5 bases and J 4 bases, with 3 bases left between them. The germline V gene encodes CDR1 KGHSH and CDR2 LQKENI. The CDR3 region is CASSEYNEQFF. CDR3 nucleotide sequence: TGTGCCAGCTCAGAATACAATGAGCAGTTCTTC. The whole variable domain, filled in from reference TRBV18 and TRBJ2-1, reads NAGVMQNPRHLVRRRGQEARLRCSPMKGHSHVYWYRQLPEEGLKFMVYLQKENIIDESGMPKERFSAEFPKEGPSILRIQQVVRGDSAAYFCASSEYNEQFFGPGTRLTVL.

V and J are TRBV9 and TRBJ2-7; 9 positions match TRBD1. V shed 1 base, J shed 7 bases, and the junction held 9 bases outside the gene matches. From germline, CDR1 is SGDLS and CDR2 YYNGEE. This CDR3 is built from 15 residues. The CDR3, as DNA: TGTGCCAGCAGCGTAACAGGGGGCGGATTAGGAGAGCAGTACTTC. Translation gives CASSVTGGGLGEQYF.

This CDR3 reads CASSSAPNEQYF. In DNA form, the CDR3 reads TGTGCCAGCAGTTCGGCCCCCAACGAGCAGTACTTC. This chain uses TRBV28 with TRBJ2-7; D unresolved. V lost 4 bases to trimming and J lost 5 bases, with 9 bases between them. The CDR3 has 12 residues. Germline CDR1 MDHEN, CDR2 SYDVKM.

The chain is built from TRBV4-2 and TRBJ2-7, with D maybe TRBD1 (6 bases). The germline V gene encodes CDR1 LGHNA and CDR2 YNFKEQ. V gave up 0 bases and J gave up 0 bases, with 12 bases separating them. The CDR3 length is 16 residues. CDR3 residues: CASSQDPGATSYEQYF. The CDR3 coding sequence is TGTGCCAGCAGCCAAGATCCAGGGGCTACCTCCTACGAGCAGTACTTC.

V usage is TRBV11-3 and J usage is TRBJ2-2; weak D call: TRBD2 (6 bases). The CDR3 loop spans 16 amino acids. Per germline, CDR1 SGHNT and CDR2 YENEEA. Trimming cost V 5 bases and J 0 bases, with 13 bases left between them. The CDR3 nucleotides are TGTGCCAGCAGCCCCCTTGGAGGGACGAACACCGGGGAGCTGTTTTTT. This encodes CASSPLGGTNTGELFF. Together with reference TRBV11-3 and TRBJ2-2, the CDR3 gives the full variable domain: EAGVVQSPRYKIIEKKQPVAFWCNPISGHNTLYWYLQNLGQGPELLIRYENEEAVDDSQLPKDRFSAERLKGVDSTLKIQPAELGDSAVYLCASSPLGGTNTGELFFGEGSRLTVL.

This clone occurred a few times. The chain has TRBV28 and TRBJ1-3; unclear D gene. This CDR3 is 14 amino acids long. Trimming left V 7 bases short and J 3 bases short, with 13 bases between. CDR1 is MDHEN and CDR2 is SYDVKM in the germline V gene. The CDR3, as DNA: TGTGCCAGCACCTCTTTCAGACTTGGAAACACCATATATTTT. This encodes CASTSFRLGNTIYF.

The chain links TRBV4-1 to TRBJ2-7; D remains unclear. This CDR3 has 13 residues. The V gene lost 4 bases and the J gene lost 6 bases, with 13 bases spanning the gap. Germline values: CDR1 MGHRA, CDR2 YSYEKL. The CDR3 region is CASSLGFGLEQYF. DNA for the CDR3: TGCGCCAGCAGCCTCGGCTTTGGTCTCGAGCAGTACTTC.

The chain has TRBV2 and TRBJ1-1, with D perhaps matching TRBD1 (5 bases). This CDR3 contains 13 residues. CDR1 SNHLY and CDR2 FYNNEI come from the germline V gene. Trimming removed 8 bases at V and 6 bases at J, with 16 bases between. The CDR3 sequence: CASAGLPTAEAFF. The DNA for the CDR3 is TGTGCCAGCGCGGGGCTACCCACGGCTGAAGCTTTCTTT. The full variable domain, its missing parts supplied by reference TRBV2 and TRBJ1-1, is EPEVTQTPSHQVTQMGQEVILRCVPISNHLYFYWYRQILGQKVEFLVSFYNNEISEKSEIFDDQFSVERPDGSNFTLKIRSTKLEDSAMYFCASAGLPTAEAFFGQGTRLTVV.

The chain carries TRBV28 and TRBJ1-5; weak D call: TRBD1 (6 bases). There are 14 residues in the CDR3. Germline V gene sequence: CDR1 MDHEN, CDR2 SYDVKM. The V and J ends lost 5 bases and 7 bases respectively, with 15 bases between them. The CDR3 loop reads CASSPYRVGQPQHF. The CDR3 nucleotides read TGTGCCAGCAGTCCTTACAGGGTGGGGCAGCCCCAGCATTTT.

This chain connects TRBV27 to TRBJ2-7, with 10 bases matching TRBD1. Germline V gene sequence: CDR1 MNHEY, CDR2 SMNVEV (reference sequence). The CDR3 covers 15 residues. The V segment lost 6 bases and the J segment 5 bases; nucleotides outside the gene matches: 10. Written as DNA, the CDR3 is TGTGCCAGCAGACCACAGGGACAGGGGATCCACGAGCAGTACGTC. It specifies CASRPQGQGIHEQYV.

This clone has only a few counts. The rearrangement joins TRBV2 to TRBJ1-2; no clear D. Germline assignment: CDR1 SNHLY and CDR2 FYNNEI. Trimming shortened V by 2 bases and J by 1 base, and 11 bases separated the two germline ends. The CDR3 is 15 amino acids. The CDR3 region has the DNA TGTGCCAGCAGTGAAACAAGACGCGGTAACTATGGCTACACCTTC. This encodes CASSETRRGNYGYTF.

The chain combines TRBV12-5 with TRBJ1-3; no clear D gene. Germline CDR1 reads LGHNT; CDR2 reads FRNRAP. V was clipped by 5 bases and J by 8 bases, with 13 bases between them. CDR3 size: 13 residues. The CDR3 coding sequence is TGTGCTAGTGGTGCATACCACACAGACACCATATATTTT. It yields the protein CASGAYHTDTIYF.

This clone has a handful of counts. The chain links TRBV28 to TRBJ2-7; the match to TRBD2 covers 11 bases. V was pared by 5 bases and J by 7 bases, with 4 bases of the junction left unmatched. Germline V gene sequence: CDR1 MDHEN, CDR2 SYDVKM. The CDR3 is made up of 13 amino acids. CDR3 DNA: TGTGCCAGCAGTCCTAGCGGGAGGCGAGAGCAGTACGTC. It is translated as CASSPSGRREQYV.

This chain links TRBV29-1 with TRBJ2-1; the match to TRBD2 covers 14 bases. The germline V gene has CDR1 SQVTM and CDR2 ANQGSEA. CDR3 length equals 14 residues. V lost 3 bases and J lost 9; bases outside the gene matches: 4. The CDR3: CSVEGTSGSIEQFF. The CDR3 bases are TGCAGCGTTGAGGGGACTAGCGGGAGCATTGAGCAGTTCTTC.

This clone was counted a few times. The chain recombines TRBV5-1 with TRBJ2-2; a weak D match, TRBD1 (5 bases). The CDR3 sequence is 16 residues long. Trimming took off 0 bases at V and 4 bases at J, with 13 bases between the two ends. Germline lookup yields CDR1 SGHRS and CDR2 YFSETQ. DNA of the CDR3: TGCGCCAGCAGCTTGGAAAGCAGGGATTTCACCGGGGAGCTGTTTTTT. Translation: CASSLESRDFTGELFF.